Listed below are T cell receptor beta chains from one sample, sequenced in a study of shared T cell receptors in the human thymus. Assay used: immunoSEQ multiplex PCR; TCRdb lists only in-frame clones, some missing. This table has roughly 410,000 clones, 85% to 95% appearing once. The sequencing sample was made of thymocytes. The receptors stem from a human donor. CDR3s include the opening cysteine and the closing phenylalanine or tryptophan. The D gene is left open where the match is weak. Some rows mark clone size as missing; the rest say once, few, many or name a class of expanded clone.

cdr3_length	v_call	clone_size	d_call	j_call	cdr3_nt	cdr3_aa
14	TRBV9	NA	NA	TRBJ2-3	TGTGCCAGCAGCGTAGCGGGAGTAGCGGATACGCAGTATTTT	CASSVAGVADTQYF
21	TRBV18	NA	TRBD2	TRBJ2-7	TGTGCCAGCTCGCCCTACCTTAGACTAGCGGGAGGGCTTTCACCGCCATACGAGCAGTACTTC	CASSPYLRLAGGLSPPYEQYF
17	TRBV10-3	NA	TRBD2	TRBJ2-7	TGTGCCATCAGTGGAGGTCTTCTACTAGCGGGGGCCTACGAGCAGTACTTC	CAISGGLLLAGAYEQYF
15	TRBV5-5	once	TRBD2	TRBJ2-5	TGTGCCAGCAGCTTGATAGCGGGAGTAAAGGAGACCCAGTACTTC	CASSLIAGVKETQYF
14	TRBV5-1	NA	TRBD2	TRBJ2-3	TGCGCCAGCAGCTTGCTAGCGGGTACAGATACGCAGTATTTT	CASSLLAGTDTQYF
16	TRBV28	NA	NA	TRBJ2-3	TGTGCCAGCAGTCCCGGGGCCGGGTCTTTAGGGGATACGCAGTATTTT	CASSPGAGSLGDTQYF
15	TRBV28	NA	TRBD1	TRBJ1-2	TGTGCCAGCAGTTACCACGTAGGGACAGGGCATGGCTACACCTTC	CASSYHVGTGHGYTF
15	TRBV27	NA	TRBD1	TRBJ2-5	TGTGCCAGCAGTTTAGGGACAGGGGGACAAGAGACCCAGTACTTC	CASSLGTGGQETQYF
18	TRBV12-5	NA	NA	TRBJ2-3	TGTGCTAGTGGTTTGCCTGCTCCTCACCCCCTTAGCACAGATACGCAGTATTTT	CASGLPAPHPLSTDTQYF
15	TRBV2	NA	TRBD1	TRBJ1-5	TGTGCCAGCAGGAAACAGGGGGCGGGTAATCAGCCCCAGCATTTT	CASRKQGAGNQPQHF
13	TRBV27	NA	NA	TRBJ1-5	TGTGCCAGCAGTTTAGGGGGAGGTCAGCCCCAGCATTTT	CASSLGGGQPQHF
16	TRBV5-4	NA	TRBD2	TRBJ2-7	TGTGCCAGCAGCTTGGAACTAGCGGGCAACTCCTACGAGCAGTACTTC	CASSLELAGNSYEQYF
14	TRBV15	NA	NA	TRBJ1-1	TGTGCCACCAGCTCACGTCGTCGGAACACTGAAGCTTTCTTT	CATSSRRRNTEAFF
16	TRBV11-2	NA	NA	TRBJ1-1	TGTGCCAGCAGCCCACAGGACAGCAAGCTGAACACTGAAGCTTTCTTT	CASSPQDSKLNTEAFF